The source of this TCR beta chain is a study of T cells in localized non-small cell lung cancer (dated by TCRdb to 2020 to 2021). A note on the overall study: T cell repertoires of approximately 250 early-stage NSCLC patients were analyzed, with tumors being compared against uninvolved tumor-adjacent lungs. All 250 or so NSCLC patients in the cohort were treatment-naive and had localized lung tumors that were resected. A mean age of around 66 years was recorded for the NSCLC patients, of whom more than 120 were male and 95 to 110 were female.

TCR beta CDR3 regions were sequenced from DNA using the immunoSEQ Assay. From the authors' description of their analysis: To compute T cell density, TCR beta template counts were normalized to usable DNA, which was estimated by amplifying housekeeping genes. Richness was estimated with the preseqR package, extrapolating to 400,000 templates for PBMC samples and 120,000 templates for tissue samples. Clonality was defined by subtracting Pielou's evenness from one. Tissue-enriched TCRs were identified by differential abundance testing using productive amino-acid clonotypes, minimum total count 5 and alpha 0.1. Repertoire overlap between compartments was quantified with the Jaccard Index and Morisita Overlap Index. TCR beta CDR3s were clustered by GLIPH together with public tetramer-defined viral CDR3s, and at least three viral sequences plus V-gene enrichment were required for viral motifs. In TCRdb, the immuneACCESS table is reduced to in-frame sequences with V and J assigned. These tables do not hold every clone; where another copy was compared, an unresolved V gene accounts for under half, and the others remain unexplained. Clone size and V and J calls were adopted from that table, with D and trimming inferred from the DNA. This sample gives tens of thousands of clones in total; roughly 90% of them show up just once. Approximately 20% of the sample goes to the ten largest clones.

In the case of this clone: The antigen it binds to is not known. At one end, the junction sequence differs from germline, possibly due to a read error.

At diagnosis, peripheral blood, uninvolved tumor-adjacent lung and tumor were collected and stored as a combination of fresh-frozen and FFPE material. For TCR repertoire profiling, blood samples were analyzed in the form of peripheral blood mononuclear cells. Overall study results and their limits: Because of the exploratory design, TCR variables were selected using unadjusted p-values without false-discovery rate correction. A median of about 50 of the top 100 tumor clones turned up in the paired uninvolved adjacent lung, and around 27 of those clones also ranked among the top 100 of that same adjacent lung. Because multi-region tumor sequencing was not done, intratumor heterogeneity could not be ruled out. Longer overall survival was associated with higher blood T cell density, whereas shorter survival was associated with higher adjacent-lung clonality. Uninvolved tumor-adjacent lung showed the highest T cell clonality, higher than tumor, which suggests more focused antigenic responses in the adjacent lung.

This receptor was obtained from a male donor older than 55 with stage III squamous cell lung carcinoma. The sequencing here drew on peripheral blood, taken before any cancer treatment.

The CDR3 in this case is CACRTGGDTGELFF. The bases are TGTGCCTGCAGGACAGGGGGTGACACCGGGGAGCTGTTTTTT. This chain is built from TRBV2 and TRBJ2-2, with 10 bases matching TRBD1. The germline V gene supplies CDR1 SNHLY and CDR2 FYNNEI. The CDR3 has 14 amino acids, counting the end cysteine and phenylalanine. The entry retains the CDR3 DNA only, 42 bases that are in frame from base 1.